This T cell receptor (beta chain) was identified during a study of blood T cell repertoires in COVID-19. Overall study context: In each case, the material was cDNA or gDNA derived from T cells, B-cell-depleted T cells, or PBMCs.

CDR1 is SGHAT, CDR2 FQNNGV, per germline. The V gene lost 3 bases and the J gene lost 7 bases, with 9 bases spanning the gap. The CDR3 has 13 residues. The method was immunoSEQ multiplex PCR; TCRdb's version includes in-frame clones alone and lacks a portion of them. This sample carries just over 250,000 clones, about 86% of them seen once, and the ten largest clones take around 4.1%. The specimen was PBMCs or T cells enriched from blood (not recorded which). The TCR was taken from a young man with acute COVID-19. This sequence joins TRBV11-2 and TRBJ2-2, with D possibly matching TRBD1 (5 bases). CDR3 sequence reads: CASSFSGNGELFF. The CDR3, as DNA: TGTGCCAGCAGCTTTTCAGGGAACGGGGAGCTGTTTTTT. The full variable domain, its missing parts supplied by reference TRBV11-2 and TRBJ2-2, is EAGVAQSPRYKIIEKRQSVAFWCNPISGHATLYWYQQILGQGPKLLIQFQNNGVVDDSQLPKDRFSAERLKGVDSTLKIQPAKLEDSAVYLCASSFSGNGELFFGEGSRLTVL.